The 11 T cell receptor beta chains in this list originate from one sample, sequenced in a study of monozygotic twins with inflammatory bowel disease. TCRdb reprocessed the 5' RACE reads; each CDR3 protein has one entry and no DNA is given. The table for this sample gives about 160,000 distinct CDR3 sequences. The sample comprised blood. The receptor source for this set is a human donor with ulcerative colitis or Crohn's disease, or a healthy co-twin of an affected twin (not recorded which).

The V call is TRBV28, the J call TRBJ1-1. The CDR3 contains 11 residues. The germline V gene has CDR1 MDHEN and CDR2 SYDVKM. Here the CDR3 reads CASSSIPLAFF.

V is TRBV7-6 and J is TRBJ2-2. The germline gives CDR1 SGHVS, CDR2 FNYEAQ. This CDR3 region has 13 residues. The CDR3 loop is CASSATRGGELFF.

This CDR3 is CATSDRQGAGDTQYF. The chain carries TRBV24-1 and TRBJ2-3; TCRdb's D call of TRBD1 is untestable without DNA. The CDR3 runs 15 residues. Germline values: CDR1 KGHDR, CDR2 SFDVKD.

The CDR3 sequence: CASSFLAGFQETQYF. This chain connects TRBV5-1 to TRBJ2-5. CDR1 SGHRS and CDR2 YFSETQ come from the germline V gene. The CDR3 extends over 15 amino acids.

The chain couples TRBV25-1 to TRBJ2-2. CDR1 and CDR2 (germline): MGHDK, SYGVNS. The CDR3 is 12 amino acids. CDR3 sequence: CASSEAFGELFF.

The chain recombines TRBV6-1 with TRBJ2-2; TCRdb names TRBD1, which stays unverified in the absence of DNA. This CDR3 region has 15 residues. The germline V gene has CDR1 MNHNS and CDR2 SASEGT. CDR3: CASSEAGAGTGELFF.

V gene TRBV6-5 combines with J gene TRBJ2-1. Germline CDR1 and CDR2: MNHEY and SVGAGI. The CDR3 spans 15 residues. The CDR3 sequence: CASSYFGSNYNEQFF.

The CDR3 sequence: CASSYSWSPNRHEQYF. V and J are TRBV6-5 and TRBJ2-7. Germline CDR1 and CDR2: MNHEY and SVGAGI. This CDR3 has 16 residues.

This chain connects TRBV28 to TRBJ2-4; TCRdb's assignment of TRBD2 cannot be checked, as there is no DNA. Germline V gene sequence: CDR1 MDHEN, CDR2 SYDVKM. The length of the CDR3 is 16 residues. The CDR3 region is CASSLMKGLAPNIQYF.

The chain couples TRBV15 to TRBJ2-7; TCRdb's D call of TRBD1 is untestable without DNA. The CDR3 sequence is 16 residues long. The germline CDR1 and CDR2 sequences are LNHNV and YYDKDF (reference sequence). The CDR3 loop is CATSREGGRAGYEQYF.

The chain links TRBV7-9 to TRBJ2-7; absent DNA, TCRdb's TRBD2 call cannot be checked. Looked up from germline, CDR1 is SEHNR and CDR2 is FQNEAQ (reference sequence). This CDR3 region has 17 residues. CDR3 loop: CASSFEFLAGVTYEQYF.